The 30 T cell receptor beta chains given below trace back to one sample, sequenced in a study of early T cells in non-severe SARS-CoV-2 infection. TCRdb re-derived calls from the 5' RACE reads in MiXCR, one entry per CDR3 protein. The data contain under 85,000 distinct CDR3 sequences, roughly an eighth of them singletons. Source: whole blood, taken at baseline. The origin of the receptors is an adult who was a healthcare worker with PCR-confirmed SARS-CoV-2 infection or an uninfected control (not recorded which).

This clonotype turned up a few times. V usage is TRBV3-1 and J usage is TRBJ2-5; 11 bases agree with TRBD2. Germline assignment: CDR1 LGHDT and CDR2 YNNKEL (reference sequence). The trim removed 0 bases at V and 8 bases at J, leaving 2 bases unmatched. The CDR3 length is 14 residues. The CDR3 protein is CASSQETSGSTQYF. In nucleotides, the CDR3 is TGTGCCAGCAGCCAAGAAACTAGCGGGAGTACCCAGTACTTC.

This clonotype has at least ten counts. This chain links TRBV7-3 with TRBJ2-1; D remains ambiguous. CDR1 and CDR2 from the germline V gene are SGHTA and FQGTGA. The V end was cut by 5 bases, the J end by 7 bases, with 12 bases between. CDR3 length: 13 residues. The CDR3 bases are TGTGCCAGCAGCCCTGGGCTTAGGAATGAGCAGTTCTTC. It encodes CASSPGLRNEQFF.

This clonotype was seen at least ten times. This chain uses TRBV12-3 or TRBV12-4 with TRBJ2-2; D unresolved. CDR3 size: 16 residues. Trimming shortened V by 5 bases and J by 6 bases, and 19 bases separated the two germline ends. CDR3 coding DNA: TGTGCCAGCAGTCCCTCCGGATTTCATTTGGCCGGGGAGCTGTTTTTT. Its translation: CASSPSGFHLAGELFF.

For this clonotype: This may come from a read error, since a much larger clone is one base off. The gene calls are TRBV7-9 and TRBJ2-7, with D tentatively TRBD2 (5 bases). V was shortened by 3 bases and J by 3 bases, with 12 bases between the two germline ends. Germline values: CDR1 SEHNR, CDR2 FQNEAQ (reference sequence). The CDR3 contains 14 residues. CDR3 DNA: TGTGCCAGCAGCTTTCACTACGGGATCTACGAGCAGTACTTC. Its translation is CASSFHYGIYEQYF.

This clonotype was counted between two and nine times. The chain couples TRBV12-3 or TRBV12-4 to TRBJ2-5; 7 positions agree with TRBD2. This CDR3 comprises 13 residues. Trimming cost V 6 bases and J 5 bases; bases outside gene matches: 6. The CDR3 DNA reads TGTGCCAGCAGCCTAGCGGCCTGGGAGACCCAGTACTTC. Translated: CASSLAAWETQYF.

There are a few counts of this clonotype. The chain has TRBV18 and TRBJ1-2; unclear D gene. The CDR3 runs 18 residues. Germline V lookup: CDR1 KGHSH, CDR2 LQKENI. V lost 3 bases and J 4 bases, leaving 24 bases between the germline ends. CDR3 sequence reads: CASSPLPGASNVAYGYTF. The DNA for the CDR3 is TGTGCCAGCTCACCGCTACCGGGAGCCTCGAACGTGGCCTATGGCTACACCTTC.

The chain links TRBV24-1 to TRBJ2-2; the match to TRBD1 covers 7 bases. With 2 bases clipped from V and 1 base from J, the junction kept 18 bases outside the gene matches. The length of the CDR3 is 21 residues. Germline CDR1 and CDR2: KGHDR and SFDVKD. In DNA, the CDR3 is TGTGCCACCAGTGATTCTCGCCCCCCACCGGGACAGCGACTGAACACCGGGGAGCTGTTTTTT. This gives the protein CATSDSRPPPGQRLNTGELFF.

This clonotype was counted many times. V is TRBV14 and J is TRBJ2-5; D not resolved. The CDR3 is made up of 12 amino acids. Trimming pared 0 bases from V and 6 bases from J, leaving 5 bases between. Germline V lookup: CDR1 SGHDN, CDR2 FVKESK. In nucleotides, the CDR3 is TGTGCCAGCAGCCAAGAGAAAAAGACCCAGTACTTC. It specifies CASSQEKKTQYF.

The CDR3 DNA is TGTGCCAGCAGTTTCACCGGGGGGCAGGTCGAGCAGTACTTC. Translation: CASSFTGGQVEQYF. The chain is built from TRBV12-3 or TRBV12-4 and TRBJ2-7; TRBD2 might be the D (7 bases). Trimming took off 3 bases at V and 6 bases at J, with 15 bases between the two ends. CDR3 length equals 14 residues.

The chain joins TRBV14 to TRBJ2-7; 8 nucleotides align to TRBD2. The germline V gene encodes CDR1 SGHDN and CDR2 FVKESK. The J segment lost 2 bases and the V segment lost 1 base, leaving 4 bases of the junction unmatched. This CDR3 comprises 15 residues. Here the CDR3 reads CASSQGRGGTYEQYF. The CDR3 nucleotides are TGTGCCAGCAGCCAAGGACGGGGGGGCACCTACGAGCAGTACTTC.

Turning to this clonotype: The junction and the germline gene differ at one end; a read error may be behind it. The chain employs TRBV3-1 and TRBJ2-7, with D maybe TRBD2 (6 bases). This CDR3 contains 14 residues. CDR1 is LGHDT, CDR2 YNNKEL, per germline (reference sequence). Written as DNA, the CDR3 is TGTGCCAGCGGCCAGGGACCTAGCGTTTTCGAGCAGTACTTC. Its translation: CASGQGPSVFEQYF.

Concerning this clonotype: This clone may be a read error of a much larger clone one base away. This chain uses TRBV6-6 with TRBJ1-2; D is uncertain. The CDR3 extends over 13 amino acids. Germline assignment: CDR1 MNHNY and CDR2 SVGAGI (reference sequence). CDR3 sequence (DNA): TGTGTCAGCAGTCCAGACAAAAACTATGGCTACACCTTC. This codes for CVSSPDKNYGYTF.

V usage is TRBV5-5 and J usage is TRBJ2-2, with 10 bases aligning to TRBD1. V was clipped by 4 bases and J by 4 bases; unmatched bases: 7. Per germline, CDR1 SGHKS and CDR2 YYEKEE (reference sequence). The CDR3 runs to 16 residues. The DNA of the CDR3 is TGTGCCAGCAGCGTGACAGGGGGCGCGGTCACCGGGGAGCTGTTTTTT. This gives the protein CASSVTGGAVTGELFF.

There are a few counts of this clonotype. The genes are TRBV3-1 and TRBJ2-7; a weak D match, TRBD2 (6 bases). This CDR3 is built from 14 residues. The germline gives CDR1 LGHDT, CDR2 YNNKEL (reference sequence). The germline V and J ends were trimmed by 6 bases and 0 bases, with 12 bases remaining between them. CDR3 sequence reads: CASRPLANSYEQYF. The CDR3, as DNA: TGTGCCAGCAGACCCCTAGCGAACTCCTACGAGCAGTACTTC.

This clonotype was counted between two and nine times. The chain joins TRBV6-5 to TRBJ1-3; 8 positions agree with TRBD1. With 6 bases clipped from V and 2 bases from J, the junction kept 6 bases outside the gene matches. This CDR3 region has 15 residues. CDR1 MNHEY and CDR2 SVGAGI come from the germline V gene. The CDR3 nucleotides are TGTGCCAGCAGGCGGACAGGGCCAACTGGAAACACCATATATTTT. This sequence encodes CASRRTGPTGNTIYF.

This clonotype was recorded many times. This chain connects TRBV6-5 to TRBJ2-5; 7 bases are shared with TRBD1. The CDR3 covers 15 residues. Germline V gene data show CDR1 as MNHEY and CDR2 as SVGAGI. Trimming at V came to 4 bases and at J to 0 bases, leaving 5 bases not matched to a gene. CDR3: CASSLGRGNQETQYF. The CDR3 DNA reads as TGTGCCAGCAGTTTGGGCAGGGGGAACCAAGAGACCCAGTACTTC.

The chain is built from TRBV7-6 and TRBJ1-3; 11 nucleotides agree with TRBD1. This CDR3 is 17 amino acids long. J was trimmed by 0 bases and V by 5 bases; bases with no gene match: 6. Germline CDR1 SGHVS, CDR2 FNYEAQ. CDR3 nucleotide sequence: TGTGCCAGCAGCCCAGAAGGACAGGGGGCCTCTGGAAACACCATATATTTT. Protein: CASSPEGQGASGNTIYF. Looking up the rest from reference TRBV7-6 and TRBJ1-3 gives the full variable domain: GAGVSQSPRYKVTKRGQDVALRCDPISGHVSLYWYRQALGQGPEFLTYFNYEAQQDKSGLPNDRFSAERPEGSISTLTIQRTEQRDSAMYRCASSPEGQGASGNTIYFGEGSWLTVV.

V usage is TRBV18 and J usage is TRBJ2-7, with unresolved D. Germline V gene sequence: CDR1 KGHSH, CDR2 LQKENI. The V and J ends lost 1 base and 6 bases respectively, with 4 bases between them. CDR3 length: 11 residues. CDR3 region: CASSPQGEQYF. The CDR3 DNA sequence: TGTGCCAGCTCACCACAGGGCGAGCAGTACTTC.

CDR3 DNA sequence: TGCAGTGCTAGAGTTCTCCTTCCCTACGAGCAGTACTTC. Its translation: CSARVLLPYEQYF. The rearrangement joins TRBV20-1 to TRBJ2-7, with D unclear. The germline gives CDR1 DFQATT, CDR2 SNEGSKA (reference sequence). CDR3 length equals 13 residues. V dropped 1 base and J dropped 2 bases, with 9 bases sitting between them.

This clonotype was seen a handful of times. The genes are TRBV6-1 and TRBJ1-5; 8 bases align to TRBD1. There are 13 residues in the CDR3. V shed 4 bases, J shed 6 bases, and the junction held 2 bases outside the gene matches. CDR1 and CDR2 (germline): MNHNS, SASEGT. The CDR3 DNA sequence: TGTGCCAGCAGTGGACAGGGGACTCAGCCCCAGCATTTT. Translation: CASSGQGTQPQHF.

The chain links TRBV20-1 to TRBJ2-1, with TRBD1 identical over 10 bases. With 8 bases clipped from V and 3 bases from J, the junction kept 13 bases outside the gene matches. The CDR3 covers 16 residues. CDR1 is DFQATT, CDR2 SNEGSKA, per germline (reference sequence). The CDR3 DNA reads TGCAGTACCCAACCCCCGACAGGGGGCTTCTACAATGAGCAGTTCTTC. This gives the protein CSTQPPTGGFYNEQFF.

V gene TRBV19 combines with J gene TRBJ1-5, with 7 nucleotides matching TRBD1. V dropped 6 bases and J dropped 5; count of bases not matched to a gene: 10. The germline gives CDR1 LNHDA, CDR2 SQIVND (reference sequence). The CDR3 loop spans 15 amino acids. CDR3 in DNA: TGTGCCAGTAGGAAAAGACAGGGCGGGGATCAGCCCCAGCATTTT. Amino acid sequence: CASRKRQGGDQPQHF.

In the case of this clonotype: It may be a read error: a sequence one base away is much more abundant. CDR3 sequence (DNA): TGTGCCTGCAGCTCCCTACGGCCGGGACAGGGGAGCCACGAGCAGTACTTC. Its protein is CACSSLRPGQGSHEQYF. The gene calls are TRBV21-1 and TRBJ2-7; the table names TRBD1, a call not compared with the DNA. TRBV21-1 is described as a pseudogene. The CDR3 extends over 17 amino acids.

There are many counts of this clonotype. The CDR3 region has the DNA TGTGCCAGCAGCCCGACAGGGGGGTTGAGCAATCAGCCCCAGCATTTT. Its protein product is CASSPTGGLSNQPQHF. The rearrangement joins TRBV6-6 to TRBJ1-5; 9 nucleotides agree with TRBD1. The CDR3 loop spans 16 amino acids. CDR1 is MNHNY and CDR2 is SVGAGI in the germline V gene (reference sequence). Germline trimming cut 6 bases from V and 1 base from J; bases unmatched to any gene: 7.

This clonotype was picked up a small number of times. Just one base apart from a much larger clone, this may be a read error. The gene calls are TRBV24-1 and TRBJ2-3; D possibly corresponds to TRBD1 (5 bases). In germline, CDR1 is KGHDR, CDR2 SFDVKD. CDR3 length: 16 residues. The CDR3 bases are TGTGTCACCAGTGACCTTCAGGGCGCCTGGGCAGATACGCAGTATTTT. Translated, it gives CVTSDLQGAWADTQYF.

This clonotype was observed many times. V is TRBV7-2 and J is TRBJ2-7; no clear D gene. Trimming shortened V by 1 base and J by 0 bases, and 10 bases separated the two germline ends. The CDR3 contains 15 residues. Germline assignment: CDR1 SGHTA and CDR2 FQGNSA. This CDR3 is CASSLVTVSSYEQYF. As DNA, the CDR3 is TGTGCCAGCAGCTTAGTAACAGTGAGCTCCTACGAGCAGTACTTC.

This clonotype occurred many times. V usage is TRBV10-3 and J usage is TRBJ1-2; D unclear. The germline gives CDR1 ENHRY, CDR2 SYGVKD. There are 13 residues in the CDR3. V gave up 8 bases and J gave up 4 bases, with 14 bases separating them. CDR3 amino acids: CAIRRGDAYGYTF. In nucleotides, the CDR3 is TGTGCCATCCGTCGGGGAGATGCCTATGGCTACACCTTC.

This clonotype was observed at least ten times. The V call is TRBV10-2, the J call TRBJ2-5, with D perhaps TRBD2 (5 bases). The CDR3 totals 13 residues. The V gene lost 6 bases and the J gene lost 5 bases, with 13 bases spanning the gap. Germline CDR1 is WSHSY and CDR2 is SAAADI. Written as DNA, the CDR3 is TGCGCCAGCAGCCCCGGGGAGTGGGAGACCCAGTACTTC. Translation: CASSPGEWETQYF.

This clonotype has ten or more counts. The chain links TRBV6-5 to TRBJ1-1; TRBD1 is a possible D gene (5 bases). The germline V gene has CDR1 MNHEY and CDR2 SVGAGI. V lost 0 bases and J lost 4, with 18 bases in between. CDR3 length equals 17 residues. The CDR3 protein is CASSYSIGAGSGTEAFF. DNA of the CDR3: TGTGCCAGCAGTTACTCGATTGGGGCAGGGTCGGGCACTGAAGCTTTCTTT.

The chain combines TRBV20-1 with TRBJ1-2; D is unresolved. The CDR3 is 15 amino acids. Germline CDR1 and CDR2: DFQATT and SNEGSKA (reference sequence). Trimming removed 0 bases from V and 0 bases from J, with 11 bases in between. The CDR3 here is CSARDRGRANYGYTF. The CDR3 nucleotides read TGCAGTGCTAGAGACCGTGGCCGAGCTAACTATGGCTACACCTTC.